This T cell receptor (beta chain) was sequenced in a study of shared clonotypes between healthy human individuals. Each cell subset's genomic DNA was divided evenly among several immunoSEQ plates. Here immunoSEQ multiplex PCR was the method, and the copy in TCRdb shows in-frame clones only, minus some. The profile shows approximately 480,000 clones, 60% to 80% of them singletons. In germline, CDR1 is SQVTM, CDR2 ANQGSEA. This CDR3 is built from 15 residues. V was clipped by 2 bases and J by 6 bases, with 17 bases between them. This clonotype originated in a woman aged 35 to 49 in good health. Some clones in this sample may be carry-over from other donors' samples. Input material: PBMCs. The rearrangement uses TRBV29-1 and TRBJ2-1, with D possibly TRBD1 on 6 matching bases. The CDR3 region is CSVETVRGAINEQFF. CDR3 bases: TGCAGCGTTGAAACCGTCAGGGGCGCAATCAATGAGCAGTTCTTC.